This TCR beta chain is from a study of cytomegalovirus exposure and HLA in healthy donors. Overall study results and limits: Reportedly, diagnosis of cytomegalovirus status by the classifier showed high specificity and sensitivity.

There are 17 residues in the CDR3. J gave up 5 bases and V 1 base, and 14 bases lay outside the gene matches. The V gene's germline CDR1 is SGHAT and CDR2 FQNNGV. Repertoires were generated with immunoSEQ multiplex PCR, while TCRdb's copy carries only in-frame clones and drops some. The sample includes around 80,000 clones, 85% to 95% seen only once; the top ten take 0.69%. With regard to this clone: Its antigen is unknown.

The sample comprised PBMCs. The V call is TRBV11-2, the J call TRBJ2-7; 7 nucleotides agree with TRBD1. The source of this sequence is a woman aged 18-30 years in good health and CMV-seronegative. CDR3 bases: TGTGCCAGCAGCTTAGTTCCCCCCGGCAGGGGGATTCACGAGCAGTACTTC. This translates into CASSLVPPGRGIHEQYF.